Reported below is one T cell receptor (beta chain). Which antigen it targets is not known. Qualities for individual bases were not recorded, and no much larger clone is one base off. The data stem from a study of blood T cell repertoires in COVID-19 (dated by TCRdb to the early 2020s). Regarding the research as a whole: Samples covering the acute and convalescent phases of COVID-19 were provided by collaborators in the United States, Italy and Spain. The repertoires were released in a freely available public database meant as a resource for research on the immune response to SARS-CoV-2. Deeply sampled blood TCRbeta repertoires from subjects exposed to, actively infected with, or recovered from COVID-19 were included in the dataset. The material from the prospective study consisted of cDNA or gDNA derived from T cells, B-cell-depleted T cells, or PBMCs. The sample metadata nearly always contained a de-identified subject ID, COVID-19 status, age in years and sex. Where HLA class I and class II types were available, the types were taken from metadata supplied by the sample provider, not from assay-based typing. The samples were drawn from the first 160 participants of the ongoing ImmuneRACE study and from 950 to 1,500 subjects provided by 6 global collaborators. Broader findings and caveats from the paper: How much clinical and demographic metadata was included differed by source and by participant, and the metadata was provided uncurated.

Deletion took 0 bases off V and 10 bases off J, with a span of 19 bases between the germline ends. There are 16 amino acids in the CDR3, from cysteine to phenylalanine inclusive. The kept DNA is CDR3 alone, 48 bases in frame from the first base. Taken from the germline V gene, the CDR1 and CDR2 loops are SGDLS and YYNGEE. Collaborating institutions collected whole blood in K2EDTA tubes following their own protocols. For TCRbeta analysis, collaborators shipped samples in one of three forms: frozen whole blood, isolated PBMCs, or DNA extracted from either of those sample types. The immunoSEQ Assay, a bias-controlled multiplex PCR, was used to amplify TCRbeta CDR3 regions from genomic DNA. The authors' pipeline ran thus. Nucleated cell counts per sample were estimated from amplification of reference gene primers within the assay. To quantify the absolute abundance of each unique TCRbeta CDR3 rearrangement, sequence reads were collapsed and filtered. Productive Simpson clonality was computed per sample as the square root of Simpson's diversity index over productive rearrangements. This immuneACCESS table, as held by TCRdb, lists in-frame sequences with V and J called but not all clones. Of the missing ones, under half trace to an unresolved V gene in checked studies; the others have no known cause. V, J and clone size are taken as reported in that table, and D and trimming were inferred from the DNA itself. The sample contains 200,000 to 250,000 clones, roughly 84% of them found a single time. The top ten clonotypes cover roughly 18% of the sample.

The origin of this receptor is an elderly woman with active or convalescent COVID-19. The sequenced sample consisted of peripheral blood. The sequence joins TRBV9 to TRBJ1-4; the best D guess is TRBD1, with 6 bases matching. The DNA sequence is TGTGCCAGCAGCGTAGGGGACATCGCCCTAGGAGGAAAACTGTTTTTT. This translates into CASSVGDIALGGKLFF.